A single sample is the source of the 24 T cell receptor beta chains below, sequenced in a study of T-cell memory formation after mild COVID-19 (dated by TCRdb to the early 2020s). The library was produced with 5' RACE. The run used an Illumina NovaSeq 6000. TCRdb reran the public reads through fastp at Q25 and MiXCR, keeping productive beta chains. Each CDR3 protein gets just one entry, which takes the most common genes and DNA from the rows behind it. The sample table records roughly 250,000 distinct CDR3 sequences; around 17% of these occur just once. The ten largest clones add up to 3.5% of the sample. Sequenced sample: PBMCs or a T cell subset sorted from them (not recorded which). These receptors were collected from a man between 18 and 29 years old who had mild COVID-19 (a few samples of this study predate the infection). The sample titles of this study are shuffled in the database, so cell type and time point are left out; the donor was told from shared clones.

This clonotype was observed a handful of times. J is TRBJ1-1 and V is TRBV7-9; 9 positions match TRBD1. The germline V gene encodes CDR1 SEHNR and CDR2 FQNEAQ (reference sequence). V shed 2 bases, J shed 3 bases, and the junction held 4 bases outside the gene matches. This CDR3 region has 15 residues. The DNA for the CDR3 is TGTGCCAGCAGCTTATCGCGGGACAGGGACACTGAAGCTTTCTTT. Its translation: CASSLSRDRDTEAFF.

The rearrangement links TRBV18 to TRBJ2-7, with D tentatively TRBD1 or TRBD2 (5 bases each). Trimming stripped 3 bases from V and 7 bases from J, with 19 bases between. This CDR3 comprises 15 residues. Per germline, CDR1 KGHSH and CDR2 LQKENI. The CDR3 DNA sequence: TGTGCCAGCTCACCCCCGTGGGGGAGCGCTGGGGAGCAGTACTTC. The encoded protein is CASSPPWGSAGEQYF.

This clonotype was detected only a few times. The chain joins TRBV7-2 to TRBJ1-2; 10 nucleotides align to TRBD1. CDR3 length: 15 amino acids. Germline loops: CDR1 SGHTA, CDR2 FQGNSA. V was clipped by 4 bases and J by 4 bases; unmatched bases: 6. The CDR3 region has the DNA TGTGCCAGCAGCTCAGACAGGGGGCGAAGCTATGGCTACACCTTC. Translated: CASSSDRGRSYGYTF.

There are a few counts of this clonotype. The rearrangement links TRBV12-3 or TRBV12-4 to TRBJ1-6; 8 nucleotides agree with TRBD1. The CDR3 is 14 residues long. Losses at the gene ends were 3 bases for V and 9 bases for J; bases not matched to a gene: 4. CDR3 sequence: CASSLDREASPLHF. CDR3 coding DNA: TGTGCCAGCAGTTTGGACAGGGAGGCTTCACCCCTCCACTTT.

This chain connects TRBV10-3 to TRBJ2-7, with 7 bases lining up with TRBD1. Losses at the gene ends were 0 bases for V and 6 bases for J; bases not matched to a gene: 2. CDR1 and CDR2 (germline): ENHRY, SYGVKD. The CDR3 loop spans 13 amino acids. CDR3: CAISESNRGEQYV. Here the CDR3 DNA reads TGTGCCATCAGTGAGTCCAACAGGGGCGAGCAGTACGTC.

The chain uses TRBV10-2 and TRBJ2-2; 8 nucleotides agree with TRBD2. Germline-derived CDR1 and CDR2 are WSHSY and SAAADI. The CDR3 totals 14 residues. Trimming at V came to 8 bases and at J to 5 bases, leaving 7 bases not matched to a gene. CDR3: CASASSGLTGELFF. The CDR3 DNA follows: TGCGCCAGCGCTTCTAGCGGGCTGACCGGGGAGCTGTTTTTT.

The chain uses TRBV7-9 and TRBJ2-5, with D tentatively TRBD1 (6 bases). Germline-derived CDR1 and CDR2 are SEHNR and FQNEAQ (reference sequence). This CDR3 spans 13 amino acids. The ends were cut back, 5 bases at V and 5 bases at J, with 12 bases in the middle. The CDR3 nucleotides read TGTGCCAGCAGCCTACAGGGATGGGAGACCCAGTACTTC. It yields the protein CASSLQGWETQYF.

V usage is TRBV20-1 and J usage is TRBJ2-4, with D perhaps TRBD1 (6 bases). In germline, CDR1 is DFQATT, CDR2 SNEGSKA (reference sequence). The CDR3 totals 15 residues. V lost 6 bases to trimming and J lost 4 bases, with 19 bases between them. This CDR3 is CSARLQGTLKNIQYF. The CDR3 DNA reads as TGCAGTGCCCGATTACAGGGTACCCTTAAAAACATTCAGTACTTC.

This rearrangement joins TRBV27 to TRBJ2-3; 9 bases match TRBD2. Per germline, CDR1 MNHEY and CDR2 SMNVEV (reference sequence). The CDR3 is 16 amino acids. V shed 7 bases and J 4 bases; nucleotides not matched to a gene: 12. The CDR3 here is CASKTGWRGGPDTQYF. CDR3 bases: TGTGCCAGCAAGACAGGGTGGCGGGGGGGGCCAGATACGCAGTATTTT.

V is TRBV6-1 and J is TRBJ2-2; 9 bases agree with TRBD1. The CDR3 has 14 amino acids. CDR1 and CDR2 (germline): MNHNS, SASEGT. V was clipped by 6 bases and J by 4 bases; unmatched bases: 3. CDR3 sequence (DNA): TGTGCCAGCAGAACACAGGGGGCCACCGGGGAGCTGTTTTTT. Its translation: CASRTQGATGELFF.

V and J are TRBV5-6 and TRBJ1-5; TRBD1 agrees at 8 bases. In germline, CDR1 is SGHDT, CDR2 YYEEEE. The CDR3 length is 17 residues. V shed 5 bases and J 3 bases; nucleotides not matched to a gene: 13. CDR3 sequence reads: CASSRDRGGNSNQPQHF. In nucleotides, the CDR3 is TGTGCCAGCAGTAGAGACAGGGGCGGCAACTCCAATCAGCCCCAGCATTTT.

In its sample, this clonotype was seen a few times. The V call is TRBV7-2, the J call TRBJ1-5, with D uncertain. V was shortened by 3 bases and J by 7 bases, with 10 bases between the two germline ends. The CDR3 length is 13 residues. Germline V lookup: CDR1 SGHTA, CDR2 FQGNSA. The CDR3 sequence: CASSFELGQPQHF. The CDR3 DNA follows: TGTGCCAGCAGCTTCGAACTCGGGCAGCCCCAGCATTTT.

The chain employs TRBV7-6 and TRBJ1-2; unclear D gene. The CDR3 covers 13 residues. CDR1 is SGHVS and CDR2 is FNYEAQ in the germline V gene. V was clipped by 5 bases and J by 8 bases, with 15 bases between them. The CDR3 loop is CASSPGPSRGYTF. The CDR3, as DNA: TGTGCCAGCAGCCCCGGGCCATCGAGGGGCTACACCTTC.

The sample holds a few counts of this clonotype. V is TRBV13 and J is TRBJ2-7; 9 bases are shared with TRBD2. The V gene's germline CDR1 is PRHDT and CDR2 FYEKMQ (reference sequence). The CDR3 spans 15 residues. V lost 0 bases, J lost 2 bases, and 2 bases stayed unmatched. The CDR3 spells CASSLGSSGAYEQYF. DNA for the CDR3: TGTGCCAGCAGCTTAGGGTCTAGCGGGGCCTACGAGCAGTACTTC. Based on the CDR3 plus reference TRBV13 and TRBJ2-7, the full variable domain is AAGVIQSPRHLIKEKRETATLKCYPIPRHDTVYWYQQGPGQDPQFLISFYEKMQSDKGSIPDRFSAQQFSDYHSELNMSSLELGDSALYFCASSLGSSGAYEQYFGPGTRLTVT.

The sample holds a few counts of this clonotype. J is TRBJ2-1 and V is TRBV5-1; 8 bases map to TRBD1. This CDR3 region has 15 residues. Trimming cost V 2 bases and J 2 bases; bases outside gene matches: 3. Germline V gene lookup returns CDR1 SGHRS and CDR2 YFSETQ. CDR3: CASSFGQGTYNEQFF. The DNA for the CDR3 is TGCGCCAGCAGCTTCGGACAGGGCACCTACAATGAGCAGTTCTTC.

This chain connects TRBV12-3 or TRBV12-4 to TRBJ1-2; D not resolved. The CDR3 has 13 amino acids. V lost 4 bases to trimming and J lost 1 base, with 7 bases between them. The CDR3 DNA reads as TGTGCCAGCAGTTCTGGTGATAACTATGGCTACACCTTC. Its translation is CASSSGDNYGYTF.

This clonotype was recorded at least ten times. The rearrangement uses TRBV7-9 and TRBJ1-5; D is uncertain. Germline values: CDR1 SEHNR, CDR2 FQNEAQ (reference sequence). With 5 bases removed from V and 0 bases from J, the gap between germline ends came to 17 bases. The CDR3 length is 17 residues. CDR3 residues: CASSTGAPLVSNQPQHF. In DNA, the CDR3 is TGTGCCAGCAGCACCGGAGCCCCGCTCGTTAGCAATCAGCCCCAGCATTTT.

CDR3 region: CASSLGQGSMNTEAFF. CDR3 nucleotides: TGCGCCAGCAGCTTGGGACAGGGGAGCATGAACACTGAAGCTTTCTTT. This sequence joins TRBV5-1 and TRBJ1-1, with 8 bases that match TRBD1. J gave up 0 bases and V 0 bases, and 4 bases lay outside the gene matches. This CDR3 is 16 amino acids long. Germline-derived CDR1 and CDR2 are SGHRS and YFSETQ.

This chain links TRBV4-1 with TRBJ2-1, with D possibly matching TRBD1 (5 bases). The germline V and J ends were trimmed by 0 bases and 9 bases, with 15 bases remaining between them. This CDR3 has 15 residues. Germline lookup yields CDR1 MGHRA and CDR2 YSYEKL. The CDR3 here is CASSQDFPGLGEQFF. The CDR3 nucleotides are TGCGCCAGCAGCCAAGATTTCCCAGGGTTGGGTGAGCAGTTCTTC.

V and J are TRBV20-1 and TRBJ2-7; maybe TRBD2 (6 bases). From germline, CDR1 is DFQATT and CDR2 SNEGSKA (reference sequence). The CDR3 is 12 residues long. The V end lost 6 bases, the J end lost 2 bases, and 11 bases lay between the germline ends. The CDR3 DNA follows: TGCAGTGCCAGCGGGTCGACCTACGAGCAGTACGTC. This codes for CSASGSTYEQYV.

The chain recombines TRBV7-6 with TRBJ2-5; 9 bases agree with TRBD1. V lost 5 bases and J lost 4; bases outside the gene matches: 11. The CDR3 runs 16 residues. The germline V gene encodes CDR1 SGHVS and CDR2 FNYEAQ. The CDR3 region is CASSTWGTGMLETQYF. The CDR3 DNA reads TGTGCCAGCAGCACATGGGGGACAGGGATGTTAGAGACCCAGTACTTC. Full variable domain (remainder filled in from reference TRBV7-6 and TRBJ2-5): GAGVSQSPRYKVTKRGQDVALRCDPISGHVSLYWYRQALGQGPEFLTYFNYEAQQDKSGLPNDRFSAERPEGSISTLTIQRTEQRDSAMYRCASSTWGTGMLETQYFGPGTRLLVL.

This clonotype was observed at least ten times. The V and J genes are TRBV7-2 and TRBJ2-2; either TRBD1 or TRBD2 may fit D (6 bases each). This CDR3 has 17 residues. CDR1 is SGHTA and CDR2 is FQGNSA in the germline V gene. The V end was cut by 1 base, the J end by 5 bases, with 17 bases between. This chain's CDR3 is CASSLGDFGGRTGELFF. CDR3 coding DNA: TGTGCCAGCAGCTTAGGGGACTTCGGGGGCCGGACCGGGGAGCTGTTTTTT.

This clonotype came up a few times. The chain combines TRBV7-2 with TRBJ2-3; 8 bases are shared with TRBD1. V shed 10 bases and J 2 bases; nucleotides not matched to a gene: 5. This CDR3 spans 13 amino acids. The germline V gene encodes CDR1 SGHTA and CDR2 FQGNSA. CDR3 coding DNA: TGTGCCATCCGACAGGGGATCACAGATACGCAGTATTTT. This sequence encodes CAIRQGITDTQYF.

The genes are TRBV14 and TRBJ2-7; D is unresolved. Germline V CDR1 and CDR2: SGHDN, FVKESK. This CDR3 has 16 residues. V shed 0 bases and J shed 7 bases, with 19 bases lying between them. CDR3 sequence (DNA): TGTGCCAGCAGCCAAGATATCAGACCGCCATTATGGGAGCAGTACTTC. It specifies CASSQDIRPPLWEQYF.